The rows below give T cell receptor beta chains drawn from one sample of a study of T cell repertoires in cytomegalovirus infection. MiXCR was run by TCRdb on the reads, yielding one entry per CDR3 protein. The table shows some 350,000 distinct CDR3 sequences, with 25% to 30% occurring only once. What these receptors recognize is not known. The sample was cultured PBMCs, taken from culture after CMV antigen stimulation. These receptors originate from a human donor in good health (CMV status not recorded). Some clones in this sample may be carry-over from other donors' samples. Each CDR3 is given with its conserved first and last residue. The D gene is left open where the match is weak. Size is stated for part of the rows, as once, few or many counts, or as a class when the clone is expanded.

j_call v_call d_call clone_size cdr3_nt cdr3_aa
TRBJ2-6 TRBV6-1 . few TGTGCCACCAGACCGGAGCGGGCCAGGGGAGGTGGGGCCAACGTCCTGACTTTC CATRPERARGGGANVLTF
TRBJ1-4 TRBV7-9 TRBD1 . TGTGCCAGCAGCCCCCGGACAGGGCGGGATGAAAAACTGTTTTTT CASSPRTGRDEKLFF
TRBJ1-6 TRBV7-2 . . TGTGCCAGCAGCTTAGGGGCCTGGGGGGCGTTTGGTTCACCCCTCCACTTT CASSLGAWGAFGSPLHF
TRBJ2-1 TRBV7-9 . few TGTGCCAGCAGCTTAGCGGACTATCGTATACAGTTCTTC CASSLADYRIQFF
TRBJ2-1 TRBV7-2 TRBD2 . TGTGCCAGCAGCTTGACTAGCGGGATCCTCTACAATGAGCAGTTCTTC CASSLTSGILYNEQFF
TRBJ1-5 TRBV7-6 . few TGTGCCAGCAGCGCAGAGTATAGCAATCAGCCCCAGCATTTT CASSAEYSNQPQHF
TRBJ2-3 TRBV7-9 TRBD2 many TGTGCCAGCAGCTTAGGGCTAGCGGGAGCCAGAGATACGCAGTATTTT CASSLGLAGARDTQYF
TRBJ2-5 TRBV7-6 TRBD1 many TGTGCCAGCAGCTTGACAGGGGGCGCGTTAGAGACCCAGTACTTC CASSLTGGALETQYF
TRBJ2-4 TRBV12-3/TRBV12-4 . few TGTGCCAGCAGTTCCCTTCGGGAACTAGCCAAAAACATTCAGTACTTC CASSSLRELAKNIQYF
TRBJ2-1 TRBV5-6 TRBD2 . TGTGCCAGCAGTCCGACTAGCGGGGGGGCTAGGGAGCAGTTCTTC CASSPTSGGAREQFF
TRBJ2-5 TRBV7-9 . many TGTGCCAGCAGCCGGGGGCAAGAGACCCAGTACTTC CASSRGQETQYF
TRBJ1-2 TRBV7-2 . many TGTGCCAGCAGCTTTACCAGGGATTATGGCTACACCTTC CASSFTRDYGYTF
TRBJ2-2 TRBV19 . once TGTGCCAGTAGTCTTTTCAAGGGTACCGGGGAGCTGTTTTTT CASSLFKGTGELFF
TRBJ1-6 TRBV11-3 . . TGTGCCAGCAGCCACGGACATGCGGATTCACCCCTCCACTTT CASSHGHADSPLHF
TRBJ1-1 TRBV10-3 TRBD1 many TGTGCCATCAGTGAAGGGACAGGGGGGGTCGACACTGAAGCTTTCTTT CAISEGTGGVDTEAFF
TRBJ2-7 TRBV27 TRBD2 . TGTGCCAGCAGTTTAAGGACTAGCGGGGGGTTCACTTACGAGCAGTACTTC CASSLRTSGGFTYEQYF
TRBJ1-1 TRBV7-9 . few TGTGCCAGCAGTCCTCGCGGGGGGGGGAGGAACACTGAAGCTTTCTTT CASSPRGGGRNTEAFF
TRBJ2-1 TRBV11-2 TRBD2 . TGTGCCAGCAGCTTGAGTATAACTAGCGGGAGTGGTGTCAATGAGCAGTTCTTC CASSLSITSGSGVNEQFF
TRBJ1-6 TRBV7-6 TRBD1 . TGTGCCAGCAGCAAAGGGACAGCGGGATTTTCACCCCTCCCCTTT CASSKGTAGFSPLPF
TRBJ2-3 TRBV7-2 TRBD2 many TGTGCCAGCAGCTCAGCGGGAGTCCCAGATACGCAGTATTTT CASSSAGVPDTQYF
TRBJ2-3 TRBV5-1 . many TGCGCCAGCAGCTTGGGGCCAGAGGTAGGGAGCACAGATACGCAGTATTTT CASSLGPEVGSTDTQYF
TRBJ2-7 TRBV27 TRBD1 . TGTGCCAGCAGTTTACGGGACAGGGGGAGTGGGAACGAGCAGTACTTC CASSLRDRGSGNEQYF
TRBJ2-5 TRBV7-2 TRBD2 few TGTGCCAGCAGCTTAGTGGCTGGACTAGCGGGAGATGGGGAGACCCAGTACTTC CASSLVAGLAGDGETQYF
TRBJ1-1 TRBV12-3/TRBV12-4 . few TGTGCCAGCAGCCTCCAGGGGTTGAAAGGAACTGAAGCTTTCTTT CASSLQGLKGTEAFF
TRBJ2-3 TRBV7-7 . few TGTGCCAGCAGCTTAATCTCTAGCACAGATACGCAGTATTTT CASSLISSTDTQYF
TRBJ2-1 TRBV7-3 TRBD2 . TGTGCCAGCAGCTCACGGACTTCGCGGGGGGGCCCGTTTTCCTACAATGAGCAGTTCTTC CASSSRTSRGGPFSYNEQFF
TRBJ1-2 TRBV6-2/TRBV6-3 . . TGTGCCAGCACCGAGCGGAGAGACCTGGGGGGCTACACCTTC CASTERRDLGGYTF
TRBJ2-7 TRBV20-1 . . TGCAGTGCGTTAAGGGGGGAGGCCTACGAGCAGTACTTC CSALRGEAYEQYF
TRBJ2-7 TRBV2 . . TGTGCCAGCAAGTTCTCTGGGGTGCCTACCTACGAGCAGTACTTC CASKFSGVPTYEQYF
TRBJ1-6 TRBV3-1 . few TGTGCCAGCAGCCAAGAAGGGAGTAATTCACCCCTCCACTTT CASSQEGSNSPLHF
TRBJ1-1 TRBV7-2 . many TGTGCCAGCAGCTTGGGAGGGGCGGCTGAAGCTTTCTTT CASSLGGAAEAFF
TRBJ1-4 TRBV6-6 TRBD1 few TGTGCCAGCAGTTACTTCGGGACAGGGGATGAAAAACTGTTTTTT CASSYFGTGDEKLFF
TRBJ1-5 TRBV7-2 . many TGTGCCAGCAGCTTAGGGTCGTCAGCCAATCAGCCCCAGCATTTT CASSLGSSANQPQHF
TRBJ2-3 TRBV5-6 TRBD1 few TGTGCCAGCAGCCGGGACAGGACATTCACAGATACGCAGTATTTT CASSRDRTFTDTQYF
TRBJ2-1 TRBV9 TRBD2 . TGTGCCAGCAGCCCGACTAGCGGGAGATCAAATGAGCAGTTCTTC CASSPTSGRSNEQFF
TRBJ1-1 TRBV9 . few TGTGCCAGCAGCGTAGCTATCGGGACGAATGAAGCTTTCTTT CASSVAIGTNEAFF
TRBJ2-7 TRBV20-1 TRBD1 few TGCAGTGCTTCCGATTTCGGCCGACAGGGGGTCTACGAGCAGTACTTC CSASDFGRQGVYEQYF
TRBJ1-5 TRBV7-2 . many TGTGCCAGCAGCCCGAGGGTAGGGTTGGGCCAGCCCCAGCATTTT CASSPRVGLGQPQHF
TRBJ2-3 TRBV4-1 . . TGTGCCAGCAGCCCGGGACCGACGAGGGAAGATACGCAGTATTTT CASSPGPTREDTQYF
TRBJ2-3 TRBV6-6 TRBD1 few TGTGCCAGCAGTTTCGACAGGGGGGCGGAAGATACGCAGTATTTT CASSFDRGAEDTQYF
TRBJ1-4 TRBV7-6 TRBD1 . TGTGCCAGCAGTCATCCGGGACAGGGGTTGGAAAAACTGTTTTTT CASSHPGQGLEKLFF
TRBJ2-5 TRBV20-1 . few TGCAGTGCTATAACGGAGGCCCAGTACTTC CSAITEAQYF
TRBJ2-1 TRBV7-2 . few TGTGCCAGCACCGAGGGGGACAATGAGCAGTTCTTC CASTEGDNEQFF
TRBJ1-6 TRBV6-8 . . TGTGCCAGCTCTTCCCCGAGCTCCTATAATTCACCCCTCCACTTT CASSSPSSYNSPLHF
TRBJ2-1 TRBV7-3 TRBD2 . TGTGCCAGCAGCTTAAGGGGGGGGCAGACTAGCGGGGCCTACAATGAGCAGTTCTTC CASSLRGGQTSGAYNEQFF
TRBJ2-5 TRBV7-3 TRBD1 many TGTGCCAGCAGCTTAAGGCAGGGGGCAGAGACCCAGTACTTC CASSLRQGAETQYF
TRBJ2-1 TRBV19 . . TGTGCCAGTAGTATAGGGGGCGGCCTATTGGATGAGCAGTTCTTC CASSIGGGLLDEQFF
TRBJ1-1 TRBV5-1 . . TGCGCCAGCAGCTTGGGAGCCCATCGAACGACTGAAGCTTTCTTT CASSLGAHRTTEAFF
TRBJ1-6 TRBV20-1 TRBD1 few TGCAGTGCTAGGGCGGGACAGGGTTCCTCACCCCTCCACTTT CSARAGQGSSPLHF
TRBJ2-7 TRBV6-1 . few TGTGCCAGCAGACCCTCTCGGCGCGAGCAGTACTTC CASRPSRREQYF
TRBJ2-2 TRBV7-3 . . TGTGCCAGCAGCTTAACCTCGGGGGGCCTCACCGGGGAGCTGTTTTTT CASSLTSGGLTGELFF
TRBJ2-7 TRBV7-2 TRBD2 many TGTGCCAGCAGCTTAGCTCCAACTAGCGCTTCAAACGCTTACGAGCAGTACTTC CASSLAPTSASNAYEQYF
TRBJ2-2 TRBV7-6 TRBD2 many TGTGCCAGCAGCTTAGTAAGGAAGCTAGCGGGAGGGCGCGCGAACACCGGGGAGCTGTTTTTT CASSLVRKLAGGRANTGELFF
TRBJ2-3 TRBV19 . . TGTGCCAGTAGTATAGATGCGGGGGATACGCAGTATTTT CASSIDAGDTQYF
TRBJ2-1 TRBV6-5 TRBD2 few TGTGCCAGCAGTTTAGCGGGCCTGGCCTACAATGAGCAGTTCTTC CASSLAGLAYNEQFF
TRBJ1-3 TRBV6-1 . few TGTGCCAGCAGTGAGCGGAGGGCGGATGGAAACACCATATATTTT CASSERRADGNTIYF